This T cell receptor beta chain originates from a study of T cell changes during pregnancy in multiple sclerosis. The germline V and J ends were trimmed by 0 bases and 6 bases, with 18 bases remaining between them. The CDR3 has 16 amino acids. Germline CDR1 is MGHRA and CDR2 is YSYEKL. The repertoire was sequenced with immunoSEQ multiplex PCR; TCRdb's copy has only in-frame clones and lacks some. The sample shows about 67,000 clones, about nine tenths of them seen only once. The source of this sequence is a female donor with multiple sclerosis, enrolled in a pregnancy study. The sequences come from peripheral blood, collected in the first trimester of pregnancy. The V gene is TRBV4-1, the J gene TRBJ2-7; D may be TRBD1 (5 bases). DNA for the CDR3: TGCGCCAGCAGCCAAGATCGGGCAGGGCATGGCCGCGAGCAGTACTTC. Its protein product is CASSQDRAGHGREQYF.